These T cell receptor beta chains were read from a single sample in a study of blood T cell repertoires in COVID-19. Clones were read by immunoSEQ multiplex PCR, and TCRdb kept only the in-frame ones, dropping some. This table has 95,000 to 150,000 clones, 85% to 90% appearing once. Sample: peripheral blood. The receptors come from an elderly man with acute or convalescent COVID-19. The CDR3 runs from the conserved cysteine through the conserved F or W. The D gene is left open where the match is weak. Clone size is shown for a subset of rows, as once, few, many or a class of expanded clone.

size	J	length	V	D	CDR3	DNA
NA	TRBJ2-2	15	TRBV7-6	NA	CASSLGDRFTGELFF	TGTGCCAGCAGCTTAGGCGACAGGTTCACCGGGGAGCTGTTTTTT
NA	TRBJ1-5	14	TRBV6-1	NA	CASSEGQNNQPQHF	TGTGCCAGCAGTGAAGGACAGAACAATCAGCCCCAGCATTTT
NA	TRBJ2-1	16	TRBV5-1	TRBD2	CASSTVAGEFYNEQFF	TGCGCCAGCAGCACCGTAGCGGGAGAGTTTTACAATGAGCAGTTCTTC
NA	TRBJ1-1	15	TRBV10-3	NA	CAISESATGGTEAFF	TGTGCCATCAGTGAGTCCGCGACCGGGGGGACTGAAGCTTTCTTT
NA	TRBJ1-2	10	TRBV29-1	TRBD1	CRSTGGSYAF	TGCAGGAGCACAGGGGGCAGCTACGCCTTC
NA	TRBJ2-1	15	TRBV5-5	NA	CASSLALAGYNEQFF	TGTGCCAGCAGCTTGGCCCTGGCTGGCTACAATGAGCAGTTCTTC
NA	TRBJ2-2	14	TRBV19	TRBD2	CVSRQRGIGGELFF	TGTGTATCAAGGCAGCGGGGGATAGGCGGGGAGCTGTTTTTT
NA	TRBJ2-7	13	TRBV28	NA	CASSLAVSYEQYF	TGTGCCAGCAGTTTAGCGGTATCTTACGAGCAGTACTTC
NA	TRBJ1-1	14	TRBV7-2	TRBD1	CASSLRGLSTEAFF	TGTGCCAGCAGCTTAAGGGGGCTAAGCACTGAAGCTTTCTTT
NA	TRBJ2-7	14	TRBV11-2	TRBD1	CASSSGTGYYEQYF	TGTGCCAGCAGCTCAGGGACAGGGTACTACGAGCAGTACTTC
NA	TRBJ1-4	14	TRBV19	TRBD1	CASIGQGANEKLFF	TGTGCCAGTATTGGACAGGGGGCAAATGAAAAACTGTTTTTT
once	TRBJ2-7	14	TRBV18	NA	CASSPDSRAYEQYF	TGTGCCAGCTCTCCGGACAGCAGGGCCTACGAGCAGTACTTC
NA	TRBJ2-5	17	TRBV9	TRBD2	CASSVAPSGSVRETQYF	TGTGCCAGCAGCGTAGCTCCTAGCGGGAGTGTTAGGGAGACCCAGTACTTC
few	TRBJ2-7	15	TRBV13	TRBD2	CASSLEGGSSYEQYF	TGTGCCAGCAGCTTAGAGGGCGGGAGCTCCTACGAGCAGTACTTC
NA	TRBJ1-2	12	TRBV25-1	NA	CASGTTNYGYTF	TGTGCCAGCGGGACAACTAACTATGGCTACACCTTC
NA	TRBJ2-1	15	TRBV24-1	NA	CATSDQRHSYNEQFF	TGTGCCACCAGTGATCAGCGGCACTCCTACAATGAGCAGTTCTTC
few	TRBJ2-7	14	TRBV6-5	TRBD1	CASSSGQGGYEQYF	TGTGCCAGCAGTTCCGGACAGGGGGGATACGAGCAGTACTTC
NA	TRBJ2-1	17	TRBV27	TRBD2	CASSLRLAVTPYNEQFF	TGTGCCAGCAGTCTACGACTAGCGGTAACCCCCTACAATGAGCAGTTCTTC
NA	TRBJ1-6	14	TRBV18	NA	CASSTGQLPSPLHF	TGTGCCAGCTCAACAGGACAGCTGCCCTCACCCCTCCACTTT
NA	TRBJ1-2	12	TRBV7-2	NA	CASSSTGLGYTF	TGTGCCAGCAGCTCTACAGGGTTGGGCTACACCTTC
NA	TRBJ1-4	15	TRBV7-9	NA	CASSLPGLANEKLFF	TGTGCCAGCAGCTTACCAGGGCTCGCTAATGAAAAACTGTTTTTT
NA	TRBJ1-5	15	TRBV2	NA	CASSVEQGLAQPQHF	TGTGCCAGCAGTGTTGAGCAGGGGTTGGCTCAGCCCCAGCATTTT
NA	TRBJ2-2	14	TRBV28	TRBD2	CAVCGTTNTGELFF	TGTGCCGTCTGCGGGACTACAAACACCGGGGAGCTGTTTTTT
NA	TRBJ1-6	15	TRBV7-2	NA	CASSLLSSYNSPLHF	TGTGCCAGCAGCTTACTCAGCTCCTATAATTCACCCCTCCACTTT
NA	TRBJ2-1	8	TRBV20-1	TRBD2	CSGGNMFF	TGCAGCGGGGGGAATATGTTCTTC